Listed below are T cell receptor beta chains from one sample, sequenced in a study of cytomegalovirus exposure and HLA in healthy donors. TCRdb keeps only in-frame clones here, not all; method: immunoSEQ multiplex PCR. The sample comprises 140,000 to 150,000 clones, approximately 80% of which are singletons, and approximately 3.8% rests with the top ten. Material for sequencing was PBMCs. These receptors all stem from a male donor in good health and CMV-seronegative. Each CDR3 is given with its conserved first and last residue. D genes are given only for firm matches. Clone sizes are given selectively: once, few, many, or a class where the clone is expanded.

D	J	size	length	V	DNA	CDR3
.	TRBJ1-1	.	13	TRBV18	TGTGCCAGCTCACCACGGGGGGACACTGAAGCTTTCTTT	CASSPRGDTEAFF
TRBD2	TRBJ2-3	few	14	TRBV6-4	TGTGCCAGCAGTGAAGCGGGGGGGACAGATACGCAGTATTTT	CASSEAGGTDTQYF
.	TRBJ2-1	.	16	TRBV7-3	TGTGCCAGCAGCTTAGGGTCTGTGGGGCCGATGGGTGAGCAGTTCTTC	CASSLGSVGPMGEQFF
TRBD1	TRBJ1-5	.	15	TRBV19	TGTGCCAGTAGTCTTGACAGGGTCCGAAATCAGCCCCAGCATTTT	CASSLDRVRNQPQHF
.	TRBJ2-7	.	13	TRBV19	TGTGCCAGTAGTTTCCGGTCCGCCTACGAGCAGTACTTC	CASSFRSAYEQYF
.	TRBJ1-2	few	15	TRBV19	TGTGCCAGTAGTACCGGGGGGTCCCTGGGGTATGGCTACACCTTC	CASSTGGSLGYGYTF
TRBD1	TRBJ2-7	.	14	TRBV4-3	TGCGCCAGCAGCCAAATCAGACAGGGGAGCGAGCAGTACTTC	CASSQIRQGSEQYF
TRBD1	TRBJ1-4	.	15	TRBV6-1	TGTGCCAGCAGAACAGCCGGGACAGCTAATGAAAAACTGTTTTTT	CASRTAGTANEKLFF
.	TRBJ2-5	.	15	TRBV5-1	TGCGCCAGCAGCTTGGCAGGTAGAAACCAAGAGACCCAGTACTTC	CASSLAGRNQETQYF
.	TRBJ1-6	.	15	TRBV7-9	TGTGCCAGCAGCGAGGGTCAGGGGAGGGACTCACCCCTCCACTTT	CASSEGQGRDSPLHF
TRBD1	TRBJ1-2	.	14	TRBV5-4	TGTGCCAGCAGCGGAGGACAGGTGCAATATGGCTACACCTTC	CASSGGQVQYGYTF
TRBD1	TRBJ1-1	once	14	TRBV2	TGTGCCAGCAGGACAGGGACTTTGAACACTGAAGCTTTCTTT	CASRTGTLNTEAFF
TRBD1	TRBJ1-1	.	14	TRBV5-1	TGCGCCAGCAGCCTCACAGGGGTCGTCTCTGAAGCTTTCTTT	CASSLTGVVSEAFF
.	TRBJ2-3	.	15	TRBV2	TGTGCCAGCAGACAACAAGCCAGGGGTACAGATACGCAGTATTTT	CASRQQARGTDTQYF
.	TRBJ2-7	.	14	TRBV7-9	TGTGCCAGCAGCTTAGGGGACACCAGGGCCGAGCAGTACTTC	CASSLGDTRAEQYF
.	TRBJ2-1	.	16	TRBV6-4	TGTGCCAGCAGTGCCGTGACTACCTCGGCCTACAATGAGCAGTTCTTC	CASSAVTTSAYNEQFF
.	TRBJ2-1	.	16	TRBV5-5	TGTGCCAGCAGCTTGGATGCAGCGGTCTCCTACAATGAGCAGTTCTTC	CASSLDAAVSYNEQFF
TRBD1	TRBJ2-7	.	15	TRBV4-3	TGCGCCGGCAGCCAAGTCGTGACAGGGCTAGACGAGCAGTACTTC	CAGSQVVTGLDEQYF
TRBD1	TRBJ2-3	.	17	TRBV10-1	TGCGCCAGCAGCGAGGGGCTTGGGGACAGCCTCACAGATACGCAGTATTTT	CASSEGLGDSLTDTQYF
.	TRBJ2-7	.	14	TRBV4-2	TGTGCCAGCAGCCAACCGGGACAATACTACGAGCAGTACTTC	CASSQPGQYYEQYF
TRBD1	TRBJ2-7	few	14	TRBV6-1	TGTGCCAGCAGTGAAGCTCACAGGGGCTACGAGCAGTACTTC	CASSEAHRGYEQYF
.	TRBJ2-1	.	10	TRBV6-6	TGTGCCGGAGGGAAAAGCGAGCAGTTCTTC	CAGGKSEQFF
.	TRBJ1-5	.	17	TRBV28	TGTGCCAGCAGACTGGGACTCCCCGGGGGAGGCAATCAGCCCCAGCATTTT	CASRLGLPGGGNQPQHF
TRBD2	TRBJ2-7	.	15	TRBV27	TGTGCCAGCAGTCCGACTAGCGGGAGTTGGTACGAGCAGTACTTC	CASSPTSGSWYEQYF
TRBD2	TRBJ2-6	.	15	TRBV10-2	TGCGCCAGCAGCGGGAGGGCCACTGGGGCCAACGTCCTGACTTTC	CASSGRATGANVLTF
TRBD2	TRBJ2-3	.	16	TRBV5-1	TGCGCCAGCAGACGGACTAGCGGGGGGCCCACAGATACGCAGTATTTT	CASRRTSGGPTDTQYF
.	TRBJ2-7	.	15	TRBV27	TGTGCCAGCAGCCCCATTGGAACTAGTCCCTACGAGCAGTACTTC	CASSPIGTSPYEQYF
.	TRBJ2-7	.	12	TRBV18	TGTGCCAGCTCACAGACATTCTACGAGCAGTACTTC	CASSQTFYEQYF
.	TRBJ1-1	few	14	TRBV6-5	TGTGCCAGCAGTTACGAGGGCAGGCACACTGAAGCTTTCTTT	CASSYEGRHTEAFF
TRBD2	TRBJ2-1	.	15	TRBV7-6	TGTGCCAGCAGTACGCTACTCCTAGCGGCAAATGAGCAGTTCTTC	CASSTLLLAANEQFF
.	TRBJ2-1	.	12	TRBV6-5	TGTGCCAGCAGTCACGGAGTCGATGAGCAGTTCTTC	CASSHGVDEQFF
.	TRBJ1-2	.	13	TRBV27	.	CASSLWGQGALSF
.	TRBJ1-1	.	17	TRBV4-1	TGCGCCAGCAGCCAAATATTCCCTCCAGACTTGAACACTGAAGCTTTCTTT	CASSQIFPPDLNTEAFF
.	TRBJ1-5	.	12	TRBV28	TGTGCCTCGGCCAACTACAATCAGCCCCAGCATTTT	CASANYNQPQHF
.	TRBJ2-5	.	13	TRBV9	TGTGCCAGCAGCGTATCCGACCAGGGGACCCAGTACTTC	CASSVSDQGTQYF
.	TRBJ1-3	.	14	TRBV5-4	TGTGCCAGCAGCTTGGGAGGTTCTGGAAACACCATATATTTT	CASSLGGSGNTIYF
.	TRBJ1-4	once	13	TRBV30	TGTGCCTGGAGCTCCGTGGTGAGGGAAAAACTGTTTTTT	CAWSSVVREKLFF
.	TRBJ1-3	.	15	TRBV19	TGTGCCAGTAGTATGGGGCAGTCTACTGGAAACACCATATATTTT	CASSMGQSTGNTIYF
TRBD2	TRBJ2-1	.	17	TRBV5-1	TGCGCCAGCAGCTTGGCCCGAAAACTAGCGGGAGCTAATGAGCAGTTCTTC	CASSLARKLAGANEQFF
TRBD1	TRBJ1-2	once	15	TRBV9	TGTGCCAGCAGCCGACAGGGGGCTCTATCCGATGGCTACACCTTC	CASSRQGALSDGYTF
TRBD1	TRBJ1-2	.	16	TRBV5-5	TGTGCCAGCAGCTTGGGAAACAGGGGGAACAACTATGGCTACACCTTC	CASSLGNRGNNYGYTF
.	TRBJ2-5	.	12	TRBV7-2	TGTGCCAGCAGCTTACGGGGGAAGACCCAGTACTTC	CASSLRGKTQYF
.	TRBJ2-7	.	16	TRBV14	TGTGCCAGCAGCCGGCCTGACGGACAGAACACCTACGAGCAGTACTTC	CASSRPDGQNTYEQYF
TRBD1	TRBJ2-1	.	15	TRBV11-2	TGTGCCAGCAGCTTAGGGACAGGGACGTACAATGAGCAGTTCTTC	CASSLGTGTYNEQFF
.	TRBJ2-2	.	12	TRBV9	TGTGCCAGCAGCCTCAACACCGGGGAGCTGTTTTTT	CASSLNTGELFF
TRBD1	TRBJ1-5	.	15	TRBV10-3	TGTGCCATCAGTGAGCCGGGACAGGGGGGTCAGCCCCAGCATTTT	CAISEPGQGGQPQHF
.	TRBJ2-1	once	15	TRBV6-5	TGTGCCAGCAGCCCTACGGACAGTCTTTACAATGAGCAGTTCTTC	CASSPTDSLYNEQFF
TRBD1	TRBJ1-2	.	14	TRBV7-2	TGTGCCAGCAGCTTAGGGACAGGGAACTATGGCTACACCTTC	CASSLGTGNYGYTF
TRBD2	TRBJ2-7	.	15	TRBV27	TGTGCCAGCAGTCTGGGGAGCGGGGGGACCTACGAGCAGTACTTC	CASSLGSGGTYEQYF
.	TRBJ1-1	.	15	TRBV27	TGTGCCAGCAGTATCTCCTCGCAGATGAACACTGAAGCTTTCTTT	CASSISSQMNTEAFF
.	TRBJ2-6	few	15	TRBV19	TGTGCCTCCAAGGGGGTGGACTCTGGGGCCAACGTCCTGACTTTC	CASKGVDSGANVLTF
TRBD2	TRBJ2-7	.	16	TRBV4-2	TGTGCCAGCAGCCAAGCCACTAGCGGGGGCTCCTACGAGCAGTACTTC	CASSQATSGGSYEQYF
.	TRBJ1-4	.	16	TRBV9	TGTGCCAGCAGCGAGGGGGGCGGGGGTACTGGCGAAAAACTGTTTTTT	CASSEGGGGTGEKLFF
.	TRBJ2-1	.	14	TRBV7-9	TGTGCCAGCAGCCTCGGTCTAGGCCACAATGAGCAGTTCTTC	CASSLGLGHNEQFF
TRBD2	TRBJ2-1	.	17	TRBV9	TGTGCCAGCAGCGCCGGTCGGGGGACTAACCCCTACAATGAGCAGTTCTTC	CASSAGRGTNPYNEQFF
.	TRBJ2-7	.	14	TRBV11-2	TGTGCCAGCACTTTGGCAGGCAGCTCCTACGAGCAGTACTTC	CASTLAGSSYEQYF
.	TRBJ2-3	few	16	TRBV28	TGTGCCAGCATTCCCTCCCAGGCACAGTTGGGAGATACGCAGTATTTT	CASIPSQAQLGDTQYF
.	TRBJ1-3	.	15	TRBV9	TGTGCCAGCAGCGTAGATTCAGGGGCGGGAAACACCATATATTTT	CASSVDSGAGNTIYF
.	TRBJ2-2	.	13	TRBV7-2	TGTGCCAGCGGCAAAAGGACTCCCGGGGAGCTGTTTTTT	CASGKRTPGELFF